The source of this T cell receptor beta chain is a study of CD8 T cells in Susac syndrome (dated by TCRdb to the late 2010s). Background for the entire study: Repertoire sequencing was used to test whether CD8+ T cell activation and differentiation in Susac syndrome was antigen driven.

Via the germline V gene, CDR1 is SGHRS and CDR2 YFSETQ. From V the trimming removes 0 bases and from J it removes 2 bases, while the gene matches leave 4 bases of the junction unaccounted for. Measured from the cysteine to the phenylalanine, the CDR3 is 15 residues long. Kept here is only the CDR3 DNA, which spans 45 bases and is read in frame from base 1. As to this clonotype: Its antigen has not been determined. No base-level quality is on record; no much larger clone is a single base apart.

Peripheral blood CD8+ and CD4+ T cells from healthy donors, Susac syndrome patients and multiple sclerosis patients were profiled using high-throughput TCR beta sequencing. The multiple sclerosis controls were treatment-naive patients who had stable or active relapsing-remitting disease and met the revised McDonald criteria. Bulk CD8+ and CD4+ T cells were purified magnetically by negative isolation, whereas CD8+ TEMRA cells were enriched by FACS. Blood was drawn into EDTA tubes, processed within 24 hours, and PBMCs were isolated by density gradient centrifugation. PBMCs intended for TCR sequencing were frozen in liquid nitrogen and were later thawed in a 37 degrees C water bath. A purity of at least 90% was achieved for sorted or isolated CD4+, CD8+ and CD8+ TEMRA cells. RNA was extracted with the RNeasy kit and 0.5 to 1 ug was reverse transcribed using random hexamers. The immunoSEQ multiplex PCR assay, covering 54 Vbeta and 13 Jbeta segments, was used to amplify TCR beta CDR3 regions. Bias from PCR amplification was corrected by using a synthetic template baseline for primer optimization and for computational correction. The authors' analysis ran thus. Reads were annotated to V, D and J genes per IMGT and analyzed with immunoSEQ Analyzer, keeping only productive sequences. Clonality was computed as one minus Shannon entropy normalized by log2 of the number of productive unique sequences. Public and private clones were assessed among the 100 most prevalent clones of each patient and control. Clones were defined as Susac-specific when absent from the healthy and MS cohorts, from approximately 1,100 published viral clones and from other ImmuneACCESS disease sequences. TCRdb's own reprocessing of the public reads used fastp at Q25 and MiXCR and kept productive beta chains. For every CDR3 protein sequence, its rows merge into one entry that carries the most common genes and DNA. The V and J calls reflect TCRdb's pipeline rather than the authors' work. Present in this sample are about 70,000 distinct CDR3 sequences, nearly 96% of which were seen just once. In total, the top ten clones hold over 0.09% of the sample.

Broad study findings and their caveats: The number of individuals in the TCR sequencing and HLA analysis was recognized as being relatively small.

The material sequenced was CD4+ T cells from PBMCs. This clonotype originated in a human donor with multiple sclerosis. This chain joins TRBV5-1 to TRBJ2-7; 8 junctional bases match TRBD1. The CDR3 is CASSLGRDRTYEQYF. The DNA sequence reads TGCGCCAGCAGCTTGGGGAGGGACAGGACCTACGAGCAGTACTTC. Full variable domain (CDR3 extended with the reference TRBV5-1 and TRBJ2-7 proteins): KAGVTQTPRYLIKTRGQQVTLSCSPISGHRSVSWYQQTPGQGLQFLFEYFSETQRNKGNFPGRFSGRQFSNSRSEMNVSTLELGDSALYLCASSLGRDRTYEQYFGPGTRLTVT.